This section outlines one T cell receptor (beta chain) sequence together with its context. Its antigen is still unknown. The CDR3 length is 12 residues. CDR1 MNHEY and CDR2 SMNVEV come from the germline V gene (reference sequence). Trimming cost V 0 bases and J 5 bases, with 5 bases left between them. Sequencing was performed with immunoSEQ multiplex PCR; in TCRdb, only in-frame clones are kept and a portion is missing. This sample has about 95,000 clones; about four fifths occur once, and the top ten carry roughly 0.85%. These data are taken from a study of radiotherapy plus CTLA-4 blockade in lung cancer. Study-wide context: Disease control was present in around a third of patients, and objective responses in around 18%.

Chemo-refractory metastatic non-small-cell lung cancer patients underwent focal radiation alongside CTLA-4 blockade with ipilimumab. General observations from the study: Tumor-origin TCR clones grew in blood after radiotherapy plus ipilimumab.

This receptor was obtained from a human donor with non-small cell lung cancer who had stable disease on radiotherapy plus ipilimumab. This specimen consisted of peripheral blood, obtained from a patient treated with radiotherapy plus ipilimumab. J is TRBJ2-7 and V is TRBV27, with D uncertain. CDR3 region: CASSLSNHEQYF. The CDR3 DNA reads TGTGCCAGCAGTTTATCGAATCACGAGCAGTACTTC.